This TCR beta chain comes out of a study of shared clonotypes between healthy human individuals. Profiling relied on immunoSEQ multiplex PCR, and the TCRdb table lists in-frame clones only, not all of them. Of 950,000 to 1,300,000 clones listed, about 80% are singletons. In this sample, this clone turned up a few times. The CDR3 consists of 13 residues. The trim removed 6 bases at V and 7 bases at J, leaving 5 bases unmatched. Germline V gene sequence: CDR1 LNHDA, CDR2 SQIVND (reference sequence). The rearrangement uses TRBV19 and TRBJ2-2, with 7 positions matching TRBD1. This TCR was sampled from a man between 18 and 35 years old in good health. Sequencing input: memory CD4+ T cells sorted from blood. As to subset: CD45RA-negative fraction. In nucleotides, the CDR3 is TGTGCCAGTAGGGTACAGGGGATCGGGGAGCTGTTTTTT. Translating gives CASRVQGIGELFF. Complete variable domain (other parts from reference TRBV19 and TRBJ2-2): DGGITQSPKYLFRKEGQNVTLSCEQNLNHDAMYWYRQDPGQGLRLIYYSQIVNDFQKGDIAEGYSVSREKKESFPLTVTSAQKNPTAFYLCASRVQGIGELFFGEGSRLTVL.